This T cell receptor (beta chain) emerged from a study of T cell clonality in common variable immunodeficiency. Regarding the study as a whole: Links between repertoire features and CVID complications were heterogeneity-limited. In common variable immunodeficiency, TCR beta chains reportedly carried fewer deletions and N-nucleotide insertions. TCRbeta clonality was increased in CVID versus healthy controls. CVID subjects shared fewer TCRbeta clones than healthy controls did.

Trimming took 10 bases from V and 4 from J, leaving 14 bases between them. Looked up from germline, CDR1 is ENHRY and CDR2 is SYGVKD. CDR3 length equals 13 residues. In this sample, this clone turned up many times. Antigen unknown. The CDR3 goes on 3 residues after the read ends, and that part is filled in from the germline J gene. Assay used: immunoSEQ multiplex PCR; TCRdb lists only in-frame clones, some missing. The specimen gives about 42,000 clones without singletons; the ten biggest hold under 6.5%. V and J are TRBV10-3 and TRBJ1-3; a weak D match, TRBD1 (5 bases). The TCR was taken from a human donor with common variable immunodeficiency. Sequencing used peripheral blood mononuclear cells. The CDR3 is CASRGGVGNTIYF. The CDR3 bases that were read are TGTGCCAGCCGCGGGGGGGTCGGAAACACC.